This T cell receptor beta chain was profiled in a study of cytomegalovirus exposure and HLA in healthy donors. Germline CDR1 SQVTM, CDR2 ANQGSEA. CDR3 length: 13 residues. With 2 bases removed from V and 5 bases from J, the gap between germline ends came to 12 bases. The PCR had 60 Vbeta and 13 Jbeta primers. TCRdb's copy holds only in-frame clones and misses some; the assay was immunoSEQ multiplex PCR. Of roughly 27,000 clones in the sample, 50% to 75% were seen once. All donors participated as healthy donors of bone marrow. The specimen was PBMCs. The V gene is TRBV29-1, the J gene TRBJ1-1, with D perhaps matching TRBD1 (6 bases). The source of this sequence is a male donor in good health and CMV-seropositive. DNA of the CDR3: TGCAGCGTTGAATCAGGGGTTGGGACTGAAGCTTTCTTT. This translates into CSVESGVGTEAFF.